The next 14 T cell receptor beta chains were all read from a single sample in a study of long-term antiretroviral therapy in people with HIV. An immunoSEQ assay, version v3.0, was performed at survey level. TCRdb keeps only in-frame clones here, not all; method: immunoSEQ multiplex PCR. The data hold about 50,000 clones, with approximately 79% observed a single time. The source was unsorted PBMCs, collected 0.8 years after starting antiretroviral therapy. The receptors derive from a woman younger than 35 with HIV.

The CDR3 DNA follows: TGTGCCAGCAGTGACACAGAGCACACGCAGTATTTT. Amino acids: CASSDTEHTQYF. The chain links TRBV2 to TRBJ2-3; D uncertain. Germline CDR1 and CDR2: SNHLY and FYNNEI. The V gene lost 3 bases and the J gene lost 9 bases, with 10 bases spanning the gap. The CDR3 is 12 residues long.

V is TRBV10-3 and J is TRBJ2-4; 9 bases align to TRBD2. The length of the CDR3 is 16 residues. After removal of 10 bases from V and 2 bases from J, the junction contained 12 bases not matched to a gene. Germline V lookup: CDR1 ENHRY, CDR2 SYGVKD. The CDR3 DNA is TGTGCCACCAGAAAGGTGTCTAGCGGGACCAAAAACATTCAGTACTTC. Translated: CATRKVSSGTKNIQYF.

This clone is a singleton in its sample. This chain connects TRBV19 to TRBJ2-5, with a tentative D call TRBD2 (6 bases). Looked up from germline, CDR1 is LNHDA and CDR2 is SQIVND (reference sequence). V lost 4 bases to trimming and J lost 2 bases, with 11 bases between them. The CDR3 extends over 14 amino acids. The CDR3 loop is CASSSGTFQETQYF. CDR3 DNA: TGTGCCAGTAGTAGCGGGACTTTTCAAGAGACCCAGTACTTC.

The genes are TRBV27 and TRBJ1-5, with a tentative D call TRBD1 (6 bases). The germline gives CDR1 MNHEY, CDR2 SMNVEV (reference sequence). The CDR3 is 15 amino acids. The V gene lost 3 bases and the J gene lost 4 bases, with 13 bases spanning the gap. Here the CDR3 reads CASSFAPGANQPQHF. Written as DNA, the CDR3 is TGTGCCAGCAGTTTCGCCCCAGGGGCGAATCAGCCCCAGCATTTT.

The rearrangement links TRBV25-1 to TRBJ1-4; the match to TRBD1 covers 7 bases. The CDR3 has 15 residues. The ends lost 5 bases at V and 4 bases at J; junction bases unmatched: 7. From germline, CDR1 is MGHDK and CDR2 SYGVNS. The CDR3 spells CASSFRQGINEKLFF. In nucleotides, the CDR3 is TGTGCCAGCAGTTTCCGACAGGGCATTAATGAAAAACTGTTTTTT.

This clone appeared a few times. The chain carries TRBV27 and TRBJ1-5, with 12 bases fitting TRBD1. Germline lookup yields CDR1 MNHEY and CDR2 SMNVEV (reference sequence). The CDR3 sequence is 18 residues long. V lost 5 bases to trimming and J lost 1 base; unmatched junction nucleotides: 9. CDR3: CASSTLGQGAVSNQPQHF. The CDR3 DNA is TGTGCCAGCAGTACTTTGGGACAGGGGGCGGTGAGCAATCAGCCCCAGCATTTT.

This rearrangement joins TRBV7-2 to TRBJ1-5; 10 bases fit TRBD1. Germline loops: CDR1 SGHTA, CDR2 FQGNSA. Unmatched junction bases numbered 0, after V lost 3 bases and J lost 7 bases. The CDR3 loop spans 13 amino acids. Here the CDR3 DNA reads TGTGCCAGCAGCTTGGACAGGGGGCAGCCCCAGCATTTT. Translated: CASSLDRGQPQHF.

The gene calls are TRBV28 and TRBJ2-7, with D possibly being TRBD2 (6 bases). The CDR3 sequence is 15 residues long. Germline CDR1 and CDR2: MDHEN and SYDVKM. Trimming left V 5 bases short and J 1 base short, with 15 bases between. This CDR3 is CASSPGDTISYEQYF. As DNA, the CDR3 is TGTGCCAGCAGTCCGGGAGATACCATATCCTACGAGCAGTACTTC.

J is TRBJ2-1 and V is TRBV10-3, with D perhaps assigned TRBD1 or TRBD2 (5 bases each). The germline V gene encodes CDR1 ENHRY and CDR2 SYGVKD. The V end lost 5 bases, the J end lost 10 bases, and 15 bases lay between the germline ends. The CDR3 totals 13 residues. CDR3 in DNA: TGTGCCATCAGTAGAGAACCGGGACCGGAGCAGTTCTTC. Its protein product is CAISREPGPEQFF.

The chain couples TRBV27 to TRBJ1-5; D might be TRBD1 (6 bases). The ends were cut back, 3 bases at V and 4 bases at J, with 13 bases in the middle. This CDR3 has 15 amino acids. Germline loops: CDR1 MNHEY, CDR2 SMNVEV (reference sequence). The CDR3 here is CASSFAPGVNQPQHF. Written as DNA, the CDR3 is TGTGCCAGCAGTTTCGCCCCAGGGGTGAATCAGCCCCAGCATTTT.

The chain uses TRBV28 and TRBJ2-7; possibly TRBD1 for D (5 bases). With 3 bases removed from V and 5 bases from J, the gap between germline ends came to 5 bases. Germline V CDR1 and CDR2: MDHEN, SYDVKM. The CDR3 has 11 amino acids. CDR3 in DNA: TGTGCCAGCAGTTTCAGGGACGAGCAGTACTTC. It codes for CASSFRDEQYF.

This clone was seen once. This rearrangement joins TRBV28 to TRBJ1-4; a weak D match, TRBD1 (5 bases). Germline lookup yields CDR1 MDHEN and CDR2 SYDVKM. The CDR3 has 18 residues. V was trimmed by 6 bases and J by 4 bases, leaving 24 bases between them. The CDR3 region is CASRFQEGRKPFNEKLFF. The CDR3 DNA reads TGTGCCAGCAGATTCCAGGAGGGGCGGAAGCCCTTTAATGAAAAACTGTTTTTT.

The rearrangement links TRBV6-5 to TRBJ2-1, with TRBD2 matching 10 bases. CDR3 length equals 15 residues. The V gene's germline CDR1 is MNHEY and CDR2 SVGAGI. The trim removed 0 bases at V and 7 bases at J, leaving 3 bases unmatched. CDR3 residues: CASSYSSGRWNEQFF. The CDR3 region has the DNA TGTGCCAGCAGTTACTCTAGCGGGAGGTGGAATGAGCAGTTCTTC.

The chain combines TRBV2 with TRBJ2-1; D gene ambiguous. CDR1 is SNHLY and CDR2 is FYNNEI in the germline V gene. The CDR3 runs 17 residues. Deletions cut 7 bases from V and 0 bases from J, with 19 bases between. The CDR3 DNA reads as TGTGCCAGCATTCGAACCGGCGCGAGAGGCTCCTACAATGAGCAGTTCTTC. This encodes CASIRTGARGSYNEQFF.